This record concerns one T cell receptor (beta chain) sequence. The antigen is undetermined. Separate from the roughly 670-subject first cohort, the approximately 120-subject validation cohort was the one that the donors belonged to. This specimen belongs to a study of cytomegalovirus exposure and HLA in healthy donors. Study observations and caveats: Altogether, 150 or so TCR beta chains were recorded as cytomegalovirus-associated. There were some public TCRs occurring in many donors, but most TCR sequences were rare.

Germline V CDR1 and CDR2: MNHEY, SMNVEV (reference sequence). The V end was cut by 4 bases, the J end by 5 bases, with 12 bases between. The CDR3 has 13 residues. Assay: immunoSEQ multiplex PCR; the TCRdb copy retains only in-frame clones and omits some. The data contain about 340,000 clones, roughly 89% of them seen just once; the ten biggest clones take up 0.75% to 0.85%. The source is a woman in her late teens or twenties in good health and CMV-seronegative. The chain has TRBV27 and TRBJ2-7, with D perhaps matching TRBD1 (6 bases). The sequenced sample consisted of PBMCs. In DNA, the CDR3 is TGTGCCAGCAGTTCGTCCACAGGGAACGAGCAGTACTTC. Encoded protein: CASSSSTGNEQYF.